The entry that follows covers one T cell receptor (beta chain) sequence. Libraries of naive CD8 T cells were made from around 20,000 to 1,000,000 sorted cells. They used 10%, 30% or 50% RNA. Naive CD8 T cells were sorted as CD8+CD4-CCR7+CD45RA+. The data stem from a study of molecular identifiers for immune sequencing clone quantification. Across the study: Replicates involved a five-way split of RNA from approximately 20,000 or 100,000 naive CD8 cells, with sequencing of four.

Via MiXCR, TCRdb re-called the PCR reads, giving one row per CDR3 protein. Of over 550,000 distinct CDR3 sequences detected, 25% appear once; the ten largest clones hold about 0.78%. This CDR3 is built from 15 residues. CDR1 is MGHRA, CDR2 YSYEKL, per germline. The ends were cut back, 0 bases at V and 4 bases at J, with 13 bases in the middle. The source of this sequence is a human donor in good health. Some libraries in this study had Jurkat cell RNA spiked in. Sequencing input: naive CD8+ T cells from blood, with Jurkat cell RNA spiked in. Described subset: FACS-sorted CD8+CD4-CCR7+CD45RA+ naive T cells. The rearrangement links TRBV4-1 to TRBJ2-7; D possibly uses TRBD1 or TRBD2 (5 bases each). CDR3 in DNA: TGCGCCAGCAGCCAAGATCAGGGAGAAACGTACGAGCAGTACTTC. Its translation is CASSQDQGETYEQYF.